The source of this T cell receptor (beta chain) is a study of T cells in Graves' hyperthyroidism and ophthalmopathy (dated by TCRdb to between 2018 and 2020). Some background on the complete study: Peripheral blood was sampled at the time of initial diagnosis, prior to any treatment. To identify TCR V-J signatures that set the groups apart, the researchers used a discovery cohort of 90 to 100 patients, made up of 40 to 45 with Graves' ophthalmopathy and 57 with stable Graves' hyperthyroidism. Prospective prediction of ophthalmopathy was tested in an independent validation cohort consisting of some 20 hyperthyroidism patients and 15 to 17 patients who later progressed to ophthalmopathy. The 75 to 100 discovery patients were randomly split 7:3 into training and test sets. Thyroid tissue and blood T-cell repertoires from six Graves' hyperthyroidism patients were also compared in the study. After blood sampling, hyperthyroidism patients were treated with methimazole at a starting dose of 30 mg daily, and ophthalmopathy patients were treated with high-dose intravenous methylprednisolone. TCR Vbeta CDR3 sequencing of roughly 140 peripheral blood samples (fewer than 45 ophthalmopathy, some 75 hyperthyroidism and roughly 17 progressor patients) is reported in the paper. Paper-wide results and their limitations: In cross-validation, a model built on a 13 V-J signature told ophthalmopathy apart from stable hyperthyroidism with 85% to 90% sensitivity and 81% to 82% specificity, and in testing the same model reached 80%/75%. In validation, the model predicted progression to ophthalmopathy with around 71% sensitivity and about 72% specificity, a median of 6.5 months before onset. No statistical method was used to fix the sample size in advance, and group allocation was not hidden from the investigators. Most expanded thyroid clonotypes (frequency above 0.001) were also detected in blood, a finding suggesting that blood repertoires may reflect thyroid immune responses.

The CDR3 spans 14 residues, from the cysteine through the phenylalanine. The kept DNA is CDR3 alone, 42 bases in frame from the first base. The germline V end is reduced by 7 bases and the J end by 2 bases; junction bases left unmatched: 5. This clonotype occurred many times. Its antigen is still unknown. No qualities accompany the bases; no much larger clone lies one base away. The TCR beta CDR3 regions were amplified from the RNA transcripts. The first round of RT-PCR for the TCR CDR3 was performed with the HTBI primer set and the Qiagen OneStep RT-PCR kit. The libraries were constructed in a second round of multiplex PCR and then size-selected and purified. Sequencing of the libraries was done on an Illumina HiSeq2000 using paired-end 100 bp reads. The original methods were these. SOAPnuke was used to process the raw data, removing reads that contained adapters or uncalled bases, had a mean Phred below 15, or lacked an exact match to the constant primer or identifier. High-quality paired reads were merged with COPE v1.2.5, and unique nucleotide sequences were defined as clonotypes. Clonotypes were aligned to IMGT TRBV, TRBD and TRBJ reference segments using MiTCR v1.1. The analysis was restricted to V-J combinations with a frequency above 0.0001, which together covered just over 99% of the repertoires. The TCS score was defined as the ratio of F50 (clonal expansion) to E x V (chaos), calculated using BLOSUM62-based TCRdist between CDR3 peptides within each V-J. Welch's t-statistics and random forest reduced 514 V-J features to about 12, which were used in a naive Bayes classifier (R e1071). TCRdb reworked the public reads: Q25 trimming with fastp, MiXCR clone assembly, productive beta chains retained. Rows matching on CDR3 protein sequence are summarized as one entry with the most common DNA and genes. These V and J calls rely on TCRdb rather than the paper's analysis. In this sample the table shows hundreds of thousands of distinct CDR3 sequences, around 15% of which occur a single time. The ten largest account for roughly 18% of the sample.

Stable Graves' hyperthyroidism was defined as no progression to ophthalmopathy during 18 months of follow-up. The hyperthyroidism patients were between 18 and 65 years old and newly diagnosed, with a disease duration of less than 2 months. Any patient with an uncontrolled infection, another autoimmune disease, pregnancy or lactation was excluded. Diagnoses were based on clinical symptoms, serum thyroxine and TRAb, thyroid ultrasound and orbital computed tomography. PBMCs were isolated from 10 ml of fresh peripheral blood by Ficoll-Paque density gradient centrifugation. Total RNA was extracted with Trizol reagent, and quality was checked on an Agilent 2100 Bioanalyzer.

The rearranged chain carries TRBV12-3 or TRBV12-4 and TRBJ2-1, and 7 junctional nucleotides match TRBD1. Specimen: blood. This receptor was taken from a woman between 18 and 29 years old with Graves' hyperthyroidism. The CDR3 reads CASIKGTAYNEQFF. At the DNA level, the sequence is TGTGCCAGCATTAAGGGGACAGCCTACAATGAGCAGTTCTTC.